Listed below are T cell receptor beta chains from one sample, sequenced in a study of Graves' ophthalmopathy and Graves' hyperthyroidism. Each CDR3 protein gets one entry after TCRdb re-called the multiplex PCR reads with MiXCR. The sample lists a few hundred thousand distinct CDR3 sequences; roughly 14% were seen once. Sequencing input: peripheral blood. These receptors were obtained from a woman aged 18-29 years with stable Graves' hyperthyroidism. Each CDR3 is given with its conserved first and last residue.

CDR3 protein | J gene | V gene
CASSPDGRSYGYTF | TRBJ1-2 | TRBV18
CASSEIANSPLHF | TRBJ1-6 | TRBV2
CATSLYQETQYF | TRBJ2-5 | TRBV7-3
CASSEVSNQPQHF | TRBJ1-5 | TRBV6-1
CASSRDPGRGYTF | TRBJ1-2 | TRBV12-3/TRBV12-4
CAISGAENGETQYF | TRBJ2-5 | TRBV10-3
CASKGLAGGQSYEQYF | TRBJ2-7 | TRBV6-2/TRBV6-3
CVSSSHPGQGYGYTF | TRBJ1-2 | TRBV5-1
CSVEFGPEGGYTF | TRBJ1-2 | TRBV29-1
CSAPGTGGDWGEQYF | TRBJ2-7 | TRBV20-1
CASRLSYEQYF | TRBJ2-7 | TRBV2
CASILGGPGTEAFF | TRBJ1-1 | TRBV12-3/TRBV12-4
CASSEGGQDRGYTF | TRBJ1-2 | TRBV6-1
CASRPFTGGSIIQYF | TRBJ2-4 | TRBV12-3/TRBV12-4
CASSLTGAQPQHF | TRBJ1-5 | TRBV12-3/TRBV12-4
CASSLETGGYEQYF | TRBJ2-7 | TRBV5-1
CATSDSIANYGYTF | TRBJ1-2 | TRBV24-1
CASSLPRPPGTTRGYTF | TRBJ1-2 | TRBV28
CATSRAWDTQYF | TRBJ2-3 | TRBV15